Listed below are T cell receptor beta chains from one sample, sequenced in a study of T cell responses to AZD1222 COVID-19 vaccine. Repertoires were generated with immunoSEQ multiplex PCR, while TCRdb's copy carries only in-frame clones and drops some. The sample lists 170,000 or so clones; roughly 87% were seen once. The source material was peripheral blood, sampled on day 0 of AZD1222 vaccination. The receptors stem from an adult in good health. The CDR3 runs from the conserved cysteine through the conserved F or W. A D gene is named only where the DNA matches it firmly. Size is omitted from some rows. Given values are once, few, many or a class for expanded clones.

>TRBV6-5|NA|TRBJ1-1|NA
CASSYWQGNTEAFF
TGTGCCAGCAGTTACTGGCAGGGGAACACTGAAGCTTTCTTT
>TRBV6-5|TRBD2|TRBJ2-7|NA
CASSYSASGRYEQYF
TGTGCCAGCAGTTACTCGGCTAGCGGGAGATACGAGCAGTACTTC
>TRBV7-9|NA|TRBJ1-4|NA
CASSPHGGEANEKLFF
TGTGCCAGCAGCCCGCACGGGGGGGAGGCTAATGAAAAACTGTTTTTT
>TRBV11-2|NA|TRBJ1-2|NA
CASRGNWRDGYTF
TGTGCCAGCAGGGGGAATTGGAGGGATGGCTACACCTTC
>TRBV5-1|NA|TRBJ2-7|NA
CASSPGSYEQYF
TGCGCCAGCAGCCCAGGGAGCTACGAGCAGTACTTC
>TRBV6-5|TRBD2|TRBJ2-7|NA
CASSRTSGSTHEQYF
TGTGCCAGCAGTCGGACTAGCGGGAGTACCCACGAGCAGTACTTC
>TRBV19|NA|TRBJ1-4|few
CASSITALSNEKLFF
TGTGCCAGTAGTATCACAGCACTTTCTAATGAAAAACTGTTTTTT
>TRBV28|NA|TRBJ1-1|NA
CASNTRVGEAFF
TGTGCCAGCAATACTAGAGTTGGTGAAGCTTTCTTT
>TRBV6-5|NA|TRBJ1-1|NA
CASIDLGGGTEAFF
TGTGCCAGCATCGACCTTGGAGGCGGGACTGAAGCTTTCTTT
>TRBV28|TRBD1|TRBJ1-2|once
CASSRDRVGGYTF
TGTGCCAGCAGTCGGGACAGGGTGGGAGGCTACACCTTC
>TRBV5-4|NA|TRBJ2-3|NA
CASSLGRTSTDTQYF
TGTGCCAGCAGCTTGGGACGGACTAGCACAGATACGCAGTATTTT
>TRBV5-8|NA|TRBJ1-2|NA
CASSFRVGDSRIPYGYTF
TGTGCCAGCAGCTTTAGAGTCGGAGACTCTCGGATCCCCTATGGCTACACCTTC
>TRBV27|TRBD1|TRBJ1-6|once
CASSPRGRGSYNSPLHF
TGTGCCAGCAGTCCCAGGGGGAGGGGCTCCTATAATTCACCCCTCCACTTT